The 6 T cell receptor beta chains below were found in one sample sequenced in a study of response to subunit inactivated influenza vaccine. In TCRdb, the RT-PCR reads were re-called with MiXCR into one record per CDR3 protein. The table shows 500,000 or so distinct CDR3 sequences, with 11% occurring only once. This specimen consisted of PBMCs from blood, obtained 35 to 45 days after vaccination. These receptors all come from a man aged 50 or older who received an inactivated influenza vaccine.

In this sample, this clonotype turned up a few times. This rearrangement joins TRBV6-1 to TRBJ1-1; possibly TRBD1 for D (6 bases). This CDR3 is built from 14 residues. Between the trimmed V and J ends, which lost 6 bases and 7 bases, there was a span of 18 bases. CDR1 and CDR2 from the germline V gene are MNHNS and SASEGT. The CDR3 here is CASSITTGLNEAFF. The DNA of the CDR3 is TGTGCCAGCAGCATAACAACAGGGCTTAATGAAGCTTTCTTT.

This clonotype appeared a few times. The V and J genes are TRBV9 and TRBJ2-3; D may be TRBD2 (5 bases). Deletions cut 3 bases from V and 0 bases from J, with 20 bases between. Germline CDR1 reads SGDLS; CDR2 reads YYNGEE. CDR3 size: 18 residues. CDR3 sequence reads: CASSGSPLALRSTDTQYF. The CDR3 nucleotides are TGTGCCAGCAGCGGGTCACCCCTAGCACTAAGGAGCACAGATACGCAGTATTTT.

The table lists this clonotype with many counts. The gene calls are TRBV7-2 and TRBJ2-5; TRBD1 or TRBD2 may be the D gene (5 bases each). The CDR3 is 15 residues long. With 3 bases removed from V and 0 bases from J, the gap between germline ends came to 11 bases. Germline CDR1 and CDR2: SGHTA and FQGNSA. In DNA form, the CDR3 reads TGTGCCAGCAGCTTGGGGGTCCTGTACCAAGAGACCCAGTACTTC. This encodes CASSLGVLYQETQYF. Full variable domain (rest looked up from reference TRBV7-2 and TRBJ2-5): GAGVSQSPSNKVTEKGKDVELRCDPISGHTALYWYRQSLGQGLEFLIYFQGNSAPDKSGLPSDRFSAERTGGSVSTLTIQRTQQEDSAVYLCASSLGVLYQETQYFGPGTRLLVL.

The chain links TRBV2 to TRBJ2-7; D may be TRBD1 or TRBD2 (6 bases each). There are 16 residues in the CDR3. V lost 1 base, J lost 2 bases, and 15 bases lay in between. Germline V gene data show CDR1 as SNHLY and CDR2 as FYNNEI. The CDR3 DNA reads TGTGCCAGCAGTGAAGTGTTCGGAGGGGGGCCCTACGAGCAGTACTTC. It encodes CASSEVFGGGPYEQYF.

In this sample, this clonotype turned up a few times. V is TRBV5-5 and J is TRBJ2-3; 8 nucleotides agree with TRBD2. There are 12 residues in the CDR3. Germline V gene sequence: CDR1 SGHKS, CDR2 YYEKEE (reference sequence). The chain's CDR3 is CASGGARDTQYF. DNA for the CDR3: TGTGCGTCGGGGGGGGCCAGAGATACGCAGTATTTT.

The chain recombines TRBV4-2 with TRBJ1-5; 11 positions match TRBD1. Looked up from germline, CDR1 is LGHNA and CDR2 is YNFKEQ. Germline trimming cut 4 bases from V and 9 bases from J; bases unmatched to any gene: 14. This CDR3 has 17 amino acids. CDR3 in DNA: TGTGCCAGCAGCCGGCAGGGGGGGACAGGGGGATTTGGGCCCCAGCATTTT. Protein product: CASSRQGGTGGFGPQHF.